The 32 T cell receptor beta chains below were found in one sample sequenced in a study of blood T cell repertoires in COVID-19. The assay was immunoSEQ multiplex PCR, and TCRdb's table has in-frame clones only and misses some. The data contain more than 110,000 clones, approximately 84% of them seen just once; the ten biggest clones take up 5.5%. Input material: PBMCs or T cells enriched from blood (not recorded which). The origin of the receptors is a man aged 35 to 55 with acute COVID-19.

This clone occurred once. V and J are TRBV28 and TRBJ2-7, with 7 bases that match TRBD1. This CDR3 region has 15 residues. The V gene's germline CDR1 is MDHEN and CDR2 SYDVKM. Trimming removed 4 bases from V and 3 bases from J; junction bases left unmatched: 9. The CDR3 region is CASSSPQGVGYEQYF. For the CDR3, the DNA is TGTGCCAGCAGTTCCCCGCAGGGGGTAGGCTACGAGCAGTACTTC.

The chain employs TRBV6-1 and TRBJ2-7; D is uncertain. The CDR3 sequence is 12 residues long. Deletions cut 1 base from V and 6 bases from J, with 7 bases between. Germline CDR1 reads MNHNS; CDR2 reads SASEGT. CDR3 residues: CASSEETPEQYF. The DNA of the CDR3 is TGTGCCAGCAGTGAAGAGACTCCCGAGCAGTACTTC.

The V gene is TRBV7-2, the J gene TRBJ1-3; D not certain. CDR3 length: 13 amino acids. The germline CDR1 and CDR2 sequences are SGHTA and FQGNSA. Trimming cost V 6 bases and J 0 bases, with 6 bases left between them. For the CDR3, the DNA is TGTGCCAGCAGGCCTAACTCTGGAAACACCATATATTTT. Translation gives CASRPNSGNTIYF.

This chain joins TRBV10-1 and TRBJ2-5, with 8 nucleotides matching TRBD1. The V gene's germline CDR1 is WNHNN and CDR2 SYGVQD (reference sequence). The CDR3 has 15 residues. V shed 4 bases, J shed 2 bases, and the junction held 6 bases outside the gene matches. As DNA, the CDR3 is TGCGCCAGCAGTGTTCGGACAGGGAAGCAAGAGACCCAGTACTTC. Amino acids: CASSVRTGKQETQYF.

The V call is TRBV24-1, the J call TRBJ2-1, with 15 bases lining up with TRBD2. Trimming cost V 4 bases and J 6 bases; bases outside gene matches: 6. The CDR3 covers 17 residues. The germline CDR1 and CDR2 sequences are KGHDR and SFDVKD. CDR3 bases: TGTGCCACCAGTGACCCGGGACTAGCGGGAGGAACCAATGAGCAGTTCTTC. The encoded protein is CATSDPGLAGGTNEQFF.

In its sample, this clone was seen once. The V and J genes are TRBV7-2 and TRBJ2-5; TRBD2 agrees at 14 bases. Germline V gene sequence: CDR1 SGHTA, CDR2 FQGNSA. Trimming removed 3 bases from V and 5 bases from J; junction bases left unmatched: 8. The CDR3 has 17 amino acids. This CDR3 reads CASSLQGLAGGRETQYF. In DNA, the CDR3 is TGTGCCAGCAGCTTGCAAGGACTAGCGGGAGGTCGGGAGACCCAGTACTTC.

The chain is built from TRBV5-1 and TRBJ1-5; 8 positions agree with TRBD1. This CDR3 has 14 amino acids. The V gene's germline CDR1 is SGHRS and CDR2 YFSETQ. The V gene end was trimmed by 4 bases and the J gene end by 7 bases; junction bases not matched to a gene: 7. For the CDR3, the DNA is TGCGCCAGCAGCGCCACAGGGGGTGAGCAGCCCCAGCATTTT. Protein sequence: CASSATGGEQPQHF.

This clone was seen repeatedly, ten times or more. The rearrangement joins TRBV27 to TRBJ2-7, with D possibly TRBD2 on 5 matching bases. Germline V CDR1 and CDR2: MNHEY, SMNVEV (reference sequence). V lost 5 bases, J lost 7 bases, and 18 bases lay in between. CDR3 length equals 14 residues. CDR3 nucleotides: TGTGCCAGCAGTCCCATCGAGAGGGTCGTAGAGCAGTACTTC. It encodes CASSPIERVVEQYF.

This clone was detected only a few times. The chain is built from TRBV4-2 and TRBJ2-2, with 9 bases matching TRBD2. Trimming cost V 3 bases and J 7 bases; bases outside gene matches: 9. The germline gives CDR1 LGHNA, CDR2 YNFKEQ. CDR3 size: 16 residues. This CDR3 is CASSQGISGGGGELFF. CDR3 bases: TGTGCCAGCAGCCAGGGAATTAGCGGGGGTGGCGGGGAGCTGTTTTTT.

V gene TRBV19 combines with J gene TRBJ1-5; no definite D call. Germline loops: CDR1 LNHDA, CDR2 SQIVND (reference sequence). The CDR3 consists of 13 residues. V was pared by 5 bases and J by 3 bases, with 8 bases between. CDR3 loop: CASSSVNNQPQHF. CDR3 nucleotide sequence: TGTGCCAGTAGTTCCGTTAACAATCAGCCCCAGCATTTT. The whole variable domain, remainder taken from reference TRBV19 and TRBJ1-5, is DGGITQSPKYLFRKEGQNVTLSCEQNLNHDAMYWYRQDPGQGLRLIYYSQIVNDFQKGDIAEGYSVSREKKESFPLTVTSAQKNPTAFYLCASSSVNNQPQHFGDGTRLSIL.

The CDR3 sequence: CASSAGTEFVRTQYF. In nucleotides, the CDR3 is TGTGCCAGCAGCGCGGGGACGGAGTTTGTTAGGACCCAGTACTTC. The chain links TRBV7-6 to TRBJ2-5; D possibly corresponds to TRBD2 (6 bases). Between the trimmed V and J ends, which lost 5 bases and 7 bases, there was a span of 20 bases. CDR3 size: 15 residues. Germline-derived CDR1 and CDR2 are SGHVS and FNYEAQ.

This clone appeared once. This sample also contains other DNA sequences that code for the same CDR3. The chain couples TRBV11-3 to TRBJ2-5, with 8 bases fitting TRBD1. The CDR3 has 14 amino acids. CDR1 and CDR2 from the germline V gene are SGHNT and YENEEA. V was clipped by 4 bases and J by 5 bases; unmatched bases: 6. The CDR3, as DNA: TGTGCCAGCAGCTCCGGACAGGGCCGGGAGACCCAGTACTTC. Translation: CASSSGQGRETQYF.

This chain links TRBV10-2 with TRBJ2-3; TRBD2 aligns across 12 bases. Germline V CDR1 and CDR2: WSHSY, SAAADI. V lost 4 bases and J lost 0; bases outside the gene matches: 8. The CDR3 has 18 residues. CDR3 nucleotide sequence: TGCGCCAGCAGTGGACCGGGACTAGCGGGTATTAGCACAGATACGCAGTATTTT. Encoded protein: CASSGPGLAGISTDTQYF.

CDR3 sequence (DNA): TGTGCCACCAGCAGAGATTTAGGGGGGAGGCAGCGGGAGTTTGAGCAGTTCTTC. Its translation: CATSRDLGGRQREFEQFF. The chain joins TRBV15 to TRBJ2-1; 8 nucleotides align to TRBD2. CDR3 length: 18 residues. The germline V gene encodes CDR1 LNHNV and CDR2 YYDKDF (reference sequence). Trimming cost V 0 bases and J 9 bases; bases outside gene matches: 16.

This chain links TRBV3-1 (or the pseudogene TRBV3-2) with TRBJ2-5, with 8 bases fitting TRBD2. Trimming took 1 base from V and 5 from J; bases not matched to a gene: 6. The germline V gene encodes CDR1 LGHDT and CDR2 YNNKEL (reference sequence). This CDR3 is built from 15 residues. The CDR3 DNA reads as TGTGCCAGCAGCCAAGCCCCCGGGAGGGTCGAGACCCAGTACTTC. As protein: CASSQAPGRVETQYF.

The chain recombines TRBV28 with TRBJ2-3; 11 nucleotides match TRBD2. There are 15 residues in the CDR3. Trimming removed 4 bases from V and 5 bases from J; junction bases left unmatched: 5. Germline V gene data show CDR1 as MDHEN and CDR2 as SYDVKM. The CDR3 coding sequence is TGTGCCAGCAGTTCACTAGCGGGAGTGGAAGATACGCAGTATTTT. This encodes CASSSLAGVEDTQYF.

The CDR3, as DNA: TGTGCCAGCAGCTTAAAAGGGACAACTGATACGCAGTATTTT. Protein product: CASSLKGTTDTQYF. The chain links TRBV11-2 to TRBJ2-3, with TRBD1 as a possible D gene (6 bases). The V and J ends lost 2 bases and 6 bases respectively, with 12 bases between them. In germline, CDR1 is SGHAT, CDR2 FQNNGV. The CDR3 totals 14 residues.

The J gene is TRBJ1-5, the V gene TRBV6-5, with TRBD1 matching over 7 bases. This CDR3 has 13 residues. From germline, CDR1 is MNHEY and CDR2 SVGAGI. Unmatched junction bases numbered 10, after V lost 6 bases and J lost 11 bases. CDR3 in amino acids: CASSPTGVRAQHF. The CDR3 bases are TGTGCCAGCAGCCCCACAGGGGTGCGGGCCCAGCATTTT.

The V gene is TRBV19, the J gene TRBJ1-4; D is uncertain. The germline gives CDR1 LNHDA, CDR2 SQIVND (reference sequence). Trimming removed 3 bases from V and 3 bases from J, with 8 bases in between. There are 14 residues in the CDR3. The CDR3 nucleotides read TGTGCCAGTAGTATTCGGGGTCCTAATGAAAAACTGTTTTTT. Translated, it gives CASSIRGPNEKLFF.

On this clone: Other DNA sequences of this sample code for an identical CDR3. The chain has TRBV19 and TRBJ2-5, with D uncertain. The V end lost 3 bases, the J end lost 1 base, and 6 bases lay between the germline ends. Germline V gene data show CDR1 as LNHDA and CDR2 as SQIVND (reference sequence). This CDR3 comprises 13 residues. CDR3 sequence: CASSISSQETQYF. The DNA for the CDR3 is TGTGCCAGTAGTATTTCCAGCCAAGAGACCCAGTACTTC.

This sequence joins TRBV3-1 (or the pseudogene TRBV3-2) and TRBJ2-2; 7 positions match TRBD2. Losses at the gene ends were 4 bases for V and 1 base for J; bases not matched to a gene: 0. From germline, CDR1 is LGHDT and CDR2 YNNKEL (reference sequence). This CDR3 has 14 amino acids. The CDR3 loop reads CASSRGGNTGELFF. Written as DNA, the CDR3 is TGTGCCAGCAGCCGCGGGGGGAACACCGGGGAGCTGTTTTTT.

The chain has TRBV29-1 and TRBJ2-5; 10 nucleotides agree with TRBD1. CDR1 is SQVTM, CDR2 ANQGSEA, per germline. This CDR3 contains 14 residues. CDR3 DNA sequence: TGCAGTGGTCGAAGGACAGGGGGGCAAGAGACCCAGTACTTC. Encoded protein: CSGRRTGGQETQYF.

V and J are TRBV6-5 and TRBJ1-6; D possibly corresponds to TRBD1 (5 bases). From germline, CDR1 is MNHEY and CDR2 SVGAGI. The CDR3 contains 15 residues. V was trimmed by 0 bases and J by 10 bases, leaving 13 bases between them. CDR3 DNA: TGTGCCAGCAGTTACTCGATAGGAGGGGAATCACCCCTCCACTTT. The encoded protein is CASSYSIGGESPLHF.

This sequence joins TRBV7-6 and TRBJ1-4; D gene ambiguous. This CDR3 spans 16 amino acids. V lost 5 bases to trimming and J lost 3 bases, with 16 bases between them. Germline assignment: CDR1 SGHVS and CDR2 FNYEAQ. The CDR3 is CASSPHRSAANEKLFF. The CDR3 DNA reads TGTGCCAGCAGCCCCCACCGGTCGGCGGCTAATGAAAAACTGTTTTTT.

The chain is built from TRBV5-1 and TRBJ1-1; 9 bases fit TRBD1. V shed 3 bases and J 5 bases; nucleotides not matched to a gene: 8. CDR3 length: 15 amino acids. The germline gives CDR1 SGHRS, CDR2 YFSETQ. The CDR3 nucleotides are TGCGCCAGCAGCTCACAGGGACAGGGTTCAACTGAAGCTTTCTTT. Translation: CASSSQGQGSTEAFF.

The V call is TRBV6-5, the J call TRBJ2-1; TRBD2 agrees at 9 bases. The CDR3 length is 16 residues. Germline V gives CDR1 MNHEY, CDR2 SVGAGI. Unmatched junction bases numbered 7, after V lost 3 bases and J lost 4 bases. The DNA of the CDR3 is TGTGCCAGCAGTTATCAGGCGGGAGGGAAGTACAATGAGCAGTTCTTC. This sequence encodes CASSYQAGGKYNEQFF.

The V gene is TRBV5-6, the J gene TRBJ2-7; 11 nucleotides line up with TRBD2. Germline assignment: CDR1 SGHDT and CDR2 YYEEEE. This CDR3 comprises 18 residues. V lost 9 bases and J lost 0; bases outside the gene matches: 17. CDR3 region: CATRPGVASGGSSYEQYF. The CDR3 coding sequence is TGTGCCACCAGACCCGGGGTGGCTAGCGGGGGGAGCTCCTACGAGCAGTACTTC.

This clone was seen only a few times. The chain couples TRBV7-8 to TRBJ2-7, with TRBD1 as a possible D gene (5 bases). CDR3 length: 14 amino acids. Germline CDR1 and CDR2: SGHVS and FQNEAQ. The V end was cut by 1 base, the J end by 4 bases, with 11 bases between. CDR3 loop: CASSLGRVPYEQYF. For the CDR3, the DNA is TGTGCCAGCAGCTTAGGCAGGGTCCCTTACGAGCAGTACTTC.

This sequence joins TRBV10-1 and TRBJ2-7; the match to TRBD2 covers 11 bases. This CDR3 has 15 amino acids. Germline CDR1 is WNHNN and CDR2 is SYGVQD (reference sequence). V dropped 6 bases and J dropped 3; count of bases not matched to a gene: 7. Here the CDR3 DNA reads TGCGCCAGCAGCGATACTAGCGGGAGCGGCTACGAGCAGTACTTC. Its protein product is CASSDTSGSGYEQYF.

The gene calls are TRBV12-3 or TRBV12-4 and TRBJ2-1; unclear D gene. Trimming removed 4 bases at V and 3 bases at J, with 7 bases between. There are 13 residues in the CDR3. The CDR3 sequence: CASSSEVYNEQFF. The CDR3 nucleotides are TGTGCCAGCAGTTCCGAGGTCTACAATGAGCAGTTCTTC.

The rearrangement links TRBV7-9 to TRBJ1-3; D ambiguous. The CDR3 loop spans 13 amino acids. From germline, CDR1 is SEHNR and CDR2 FQNEAQ (reference sequence). The CDR3 DNA reads as TGTCTAACTTTCGGGTTTTCTGGAAACACCATATATTTT. Residues: CLTFGFSGNTIYF.

V and J are TRBV11-3 and TRBJ2-2, with TRBD1 identical over 9 bases. Looked up from germline, CDR1 is SGHNT and CDR2 is YENEEA. V shed 4 bases, J shed 6 bases, and the junction held 12 bases outside the gene matches. The CDR3 runs 17 residues. CDR3 bases: TGTGCCAGCAGCTACCGGGACAGGGCAGTTTTTTCCGGGGAGCTGTTTTTT. Protein: CASSYRDRAVFSGELFF.